Shown below are 8 T cell receptor beta chains from a single sample sequenced in a study of blood T cell repertoires in COVID-19 (dated by TCRdb to 2018 to 2020). The library was produced with the immunoSEQ multiplex PCR assay. This is the immuneACCESS table as TCRdb keeps it, with only in-frame sequences that have V and J called. A part of the clones is gone; compared with another copy, unresolved V genes explain less than half, and the rest is unexplained. The sample records approximately 50,000 clones, around 86% of which are singletons. Jointly, the top ten make up 6.5% of the sample. Sequences were obtained from peripheral blood. The receptor set was obtained from a man aged 50 or older with active COVID-19.

The rearrangement links TRBV5-6 to TRBJ1-2, with unresolved D. The CDR3 runs to 13 residues. The germline gives CDR1 SGHDT, CDR2 YYEEEE. With 1 base removed from V and 6 bases from J, the gap between germline ends came to 10 bases. CDR3 sequence reads: CASSLLDPDGYTF. The CDR3 bases are TGTGCCAGCAGCTTGCTAGACCCGGATGGCTACACCTTC.

The V gene is TRBV19, the J gene TRBJ1-2; no firm D call. The CDR3 has 15 amino acids. V lost 6 bases and J lost 0, with 14 bases in between. Per the germline V gene, CDR1 is LNHDA and CDR2 is SQIVND (reference sequence). The DNA for the CDR3 is TGTGCCAGTAGCCGTTCGGAGCGGGCTAACTATGGCTACACCTTC. Translating gives CASSRSERANYGYTF.

The chain couples TRBV5-1 to TRBJ1-5, with D unresolved. From germline, CDR1 is SGHRS and CDR2 YFSETQ. CDR3 length equals 14 residues. V dropped 0 bases and J dropped 0 bases, with 4 bases sitting between them. The CDR3 here is CASSLDYSNQPQHF. The CDR3 bases are TGCGCCAGCAGCTTGGATTATAGCAATCAGCCCCAGCATTTT. Combining the CDR3 with reference TRBV5-1 and TRBJ1-5 gives the whole variable domain KAGVTQTPRYLIKTRGQQVTLSCSPISGHRSVSWYQQTPGQGLQFLFEYFSETQRNKGNFPGRFSGRQFSNSRSEMNVSTLELGDSALYLCASSLDYSNQPQHFGDGTRLSIL.

V is TRBV4-2 and J is TRBJ2-2; a possible D gene is TRBD2 (6 bases). Germline lookup yields CDR1 LGHNA and CDR2 YNFKEQ. V shed 3 bases and J shed 4 bases, with 18 bases lying between them. This CDR3 has 17 residues. Here the CDR3 DNA reads TGTGCCAGCAGCCAGTACTCGGGGGTCGGGTCCACCGGGGAGCTGTTTTTT. Translation: CASSQYSGVGSTGELFF.

The CDR3 sequence: CASSATGVNTEAFF. The CDR3 DNA sequence: TGTGCCAGCAGCGCCACGGGGGTGAACACTGAAGCTTTCTTT. The rearrangement uses TRBV5-4 and TRBJ1-1; possibly TRBD1 for D (5 bases). V was clipped by 4 bases and J by 0 bases, with 10 bases between them. Germline CDR1 and CDR2: SGHNT and YYREEE (reference sequence). CDR3 size: 14 residues. Supplemented by reference TRBV5-4 and TRBJ1-1, the full variable domain reads ETGVTQSPTHLIKTRGQQVTLRCSSQSGHNTVSWYQQALGQGPQFIFQYYREEENGRGNFPPRFSGLQFPNYSSELNVNALELDDSALYLCASSATGVNTEAFFGQGTRLTVV.

Notes on this clone: A read error may account for a junction end that differs from germline. The V and J genes are TRBV7-7 and TRBJ1-6; 9 bases align to TRBD1. The germline V gene encodes CDR1 SSHAT and CDR2 FNYEAQ (reference sequence). The CDR3 is 18 amino acids. The CDR3 sequence is CASSLAIRDREYNSPLHF. In DNA form, the CDR3 reads TGTGCTAGCAGCTTAGCTATCCGGGACAGGGAGTATAATTCACCCCTCCACTTT.

V and J are TRBV5-1 and TRBJ1-3, with no clear D. CDR1 and CDR2 (germline): SGHRS, YFSETQ. Deletions cut 4 bases from V and 2 bases from J, with 10 bases between. This CDR3 is built from 14 residues. This CDR3 reads CASSELGAGNTIYF. CDR3 DNA sequence: TGCGCCAGCAGCGAACTCGGGGCTGGAAACACCATATATTTT. The variable domain in full, completed from reference TRBV5-1 and TRBJ1-3, reads KAGVTQTPRYLIKTRGQQVTLSCSPISGHRSVSWYQQTPGQGLQFLFEYFSETQRNKGNFPGRFSGRQFSNSRSEMNVSTLELGDSALYLCASSELGAGNTIYFGEGSWLTVV.

This chain links TRBV5-5 with TRBJ2-1; D not resolved. CDR3 length: 12 residues. Per the germline V gene, CDR1 is SGHKS and CDR2 is YYEKEE (reference sequence). The germline V and J ends were trimmed by 2 bases and 10 bases, with 10 bases remaining between them. The CDR3 sequence: CASSFSLEEQFF. The DNA for the CDR3 is TGTGCCAGCAGCTTTTCGCTAGAAGAGCAGTTCTTC.